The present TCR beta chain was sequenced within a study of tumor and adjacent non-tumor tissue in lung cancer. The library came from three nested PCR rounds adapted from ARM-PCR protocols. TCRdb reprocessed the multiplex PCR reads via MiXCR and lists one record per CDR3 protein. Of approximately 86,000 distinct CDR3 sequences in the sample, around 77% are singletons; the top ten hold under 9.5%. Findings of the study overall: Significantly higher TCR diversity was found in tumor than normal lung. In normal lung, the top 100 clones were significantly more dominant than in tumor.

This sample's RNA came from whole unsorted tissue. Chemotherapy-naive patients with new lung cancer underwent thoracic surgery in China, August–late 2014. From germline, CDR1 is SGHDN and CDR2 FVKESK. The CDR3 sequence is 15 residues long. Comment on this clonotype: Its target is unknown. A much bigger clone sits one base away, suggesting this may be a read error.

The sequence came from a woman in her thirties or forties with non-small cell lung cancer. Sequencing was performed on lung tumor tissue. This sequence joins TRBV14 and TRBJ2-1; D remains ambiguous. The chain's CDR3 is CASNQDLGAFDEQFF. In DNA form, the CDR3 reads TGTGCCAGCAACCAAGATCTTGGAGCTTTCGATGAGCAGTTCTTC.